Here is one TCR beta chain with its context. The data were taken from a study of blood T cell repertoires in COVID-19. Trimming cost V 0 bases and J 7 bases; bases outside gene matches: 4. CDR1 LGHNA and CDR2 YSLEER come from the germline V gene. The CDR3 consists of 15 residues. Clones were sequenced by immunoSEQ multiplex PCR, and TCRdb holds only the in-frame ones, with some missing. Of under 250,000 clones listed, 70% to 90% are singletons. This chain uses TRBV4-3 with TRBJ2-4, with 9 positions matching TRBD1. The sample taken for sequencing was peripheral blood. The sequence came from a human donor in a cohort sampled during active COVID-19. CDR3 nucleotide sequence: TGCGCCAGCAGCCAAGATGGGACAGGGATTAACATTCAGTACTTC. This translates into CASSQDGTGINIQYF.